This T cell receptor beta chain derives from a study of blood T cell repertoires in COVID-19. Study overall: T cells, B-cell-depleted T cells, or PBMCs supplied cDNA or gDNA.

Per the original data handling: Amplified reference gene primers provided the basis for estimating nucleated cell counts. TCRdb keeps only in-frame clones here, not all; method: immunoSEQ multiplex PCR. That table furnishes V, J and clone size, whereas the DNA furnished D and trimming. This repertoire shows tens of thousands of clones, roughly 90% found once; its top ten account for 1.2%. There are 16 residues in the CDR3. The germline V gene has CDR1 KGHDR and CDR2 SFDVKD. V shed 3 bases, J shed 1 base, and the junction held 2 bases outside the gene matches. This TCR derives from a woman in her fifties or sixties with acute or convalescent COVID-19. The sample consisted of peripheral blood. V usage is TRBV24-1 and J usage is TRBJ1-5; 10 bases fit TRBD1. CDR3 region: CATSDGQGVSNQPQHF. CDR3 sequence (DNA): TGTGCCACCAGTGATGGACAGGGGGTAAGCAATCAGCCCCAGCATTTT.